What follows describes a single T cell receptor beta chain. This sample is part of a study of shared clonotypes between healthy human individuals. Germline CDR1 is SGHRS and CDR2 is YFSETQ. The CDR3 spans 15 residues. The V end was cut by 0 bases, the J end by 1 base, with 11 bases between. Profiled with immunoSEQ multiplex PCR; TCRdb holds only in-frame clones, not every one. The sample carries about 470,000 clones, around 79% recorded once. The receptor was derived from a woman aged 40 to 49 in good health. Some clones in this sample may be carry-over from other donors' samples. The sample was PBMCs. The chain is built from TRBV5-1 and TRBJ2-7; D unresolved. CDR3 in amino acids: CASSLDARRSYEQYF. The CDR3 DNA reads TGCGCCAGCAGCTTGGACGCCCGACGGTCCTACGAGCAGTACTTC.